Listed here are 19 T cell receptor beta chains from one sample, sequenced in a study of early T cells in non-severe SARS-CoV-2 infection. Each CDR3 protein is one row after TCRdb ran MiXCR on the 5' RACE reads. The sample includes approximately 81,000 distinct CDR3 sequences, roughly an eighth of them seen just once. Source material: whole blood. All receptors derive from an adult who was a healthcare worker with PCR-confirmed SARS-CoV-2 infection or an uninfected control (not recorded which).

In its sample, this clonotype was seen a few times. V is TRBV11-2 and J is TRBJ1-1; D is undetermined. The ends were cut back, 5 bases at V and 1 base at J, with 8 bases in the middle. CDR1 and CDR2 (germline): SGHAT, FQNNGV. This CDR3 contains 13 residues. The CDR3 nucleotides read TGTGCCAGCAGCCGACTGGAGAACACTGAAGCTTTCTTT. As protein: CASSRLENTEAFF.

This clonotype was recorded many times. The chain has TRBV2 and TRBJ2-1; D is unresolved. The V end was cut by 5 bases, the J end by 5 bases, with 4 bases between. The germline V gene encodes CDR1 SNHLY and CDR2 FYNNEI. The CDR3 extends over 11 amino acids. The CDR3 DNA sequence: TGTGCCAGCAGTCGAGACAATGAGCAGTTCTTC. Protein: CASSRDNEQFF.

The chain joins TRBV29-1 to TRBJ2-7; 7 positions agree with TRBD2. Germline V gene sequence: CDR1 SQVTM, CDR2 ANQGSEA. The CDR3 has 12 residues. V gave up 4 bases and J gave up 4 bases; unmatched junction bases: 4. This chain's CDR3 is CSVGDYQYEQYF. As DNA, the CDR3 is TGCAGCGTTGGGGACTACCAGTACGAGCAGTACTTC.

The chain links TRBV12-3 or TRBV12-4 to TRBJ1-2, with TRBD1 matching 11 bases. The ends lost 11 bases at V and 9 bases at J; junction bases unmatched: 14. The CDR3 contains 14 residues. CDR3 DNA sequence: TGTGCCGGGAATCCCGGACAGGGGGCATCGAGCTACACCTTC. Protein product: CAGNPGQGASSYTF.

There are many counts of this clonotype. The chain recombines TRBV29-1 with TRBJ1-3, with D perhaps matching TRBD1 (6 bases). The CDR3 has 15 amino acids. Per the germline V gene, CDR1 is SQVTM and CDR2 is ANQGSEA. Here the CDR3 DNA reads TGCACCCTTAGAGGGGGGAAGGCGGCTGGAAACACCATATATTTT. Encoded protein: CTLRGGKAAGNTIYF.

This clonotype has just one count. The gene calls are TRBV4-1 and TRBJ2-3, with D perhaps being TRBD1 or TRBD2 (5 bases each). Trimming removed 4 bases from V and 3 bases from J, with 11 bases in between. Germline V gene lookup returns CDR1 MGHRA and CDR2 YSYEKL. The CDR3 sequence is 14 residues long. As DNA, the CDR3 is TGCGCCAGCAGCCCTTATTGGGGGACAGATACGCAGTATTTT. This encodes CASSPYWGTDTQYF.

This rearrangement joins TRBV10-3 to TRBJ2-1; 13 positions match TRBD2. The junction had 1 base not matched to a gene; V was cut back by 3 bases and J by 5 bases. This CDR3 region has 15 residues. Germline V gives CDR1 ENHRY, CDR2 SYGVKD. CDR3 in DNA: TGTGCCATCAGTGAAGGGACTAGCGGGAACAATGAGCAGTTCTTC. It encodes CAISEGTSGNNEQFF.

The chain couples TRBV24-1 to TRBJ2-7; D is possibly TRBD1 (6 bases). Germline V lookup: CDR1 KGHDR, CDR2 SFDVKD. This CDR3 is 16 amino acids long. Trimming shortened V by 6 bases and J by 3 bases, and 20 bases separated the two germline ends. The CDR3 region is CATSPTWPGHLYEQYF. The CDR3 coding sequence is TGTGCCACCAGTCCAACTTGGCCGGGACACCTCTACGAGCAGTACTTC.

The chain joins TRBV19 to TRBJ2-7, with TRBD2 matching 7 bases. Trimming removed 5 bases from V and 1 base from J; junction bases left unmatched: 11. The CDR3 sequence is 16 residues long. Per the germline V gene, CDR1 is LNHDA and CDR2 is SQIVND (reference sequence). CDR3 residues: CASSPRVSGLSYEQYF. CDR3 bases: TGTGCCAGTAGTCCCCGGGTTAGCGGGCTTTCCTACGAGCAGTACTTC.

The table lists this clonotype with many counts. This chain joins TRBV18 and TRBJ1-5; perhaps TRBD1 as D (5 bases). CDR1 and CDR2 (germline): KGHSH, LQKENI. CDR3 length equals 14 residues. Trimming removed 3 bases from V and 1 base from J, with 7 bases in between. CDR3: CASSPQGSNQPQHF. CDR3 nucleotides: TGTGCCAGCTCACCGCAGGGAAGCAATCAGCCCCAGCATTTT.

The chain combines TRBV4-2 with TRBJ2-6, with no clear D. Trimming took off 4 bases at V and 1 base at J, with 8 bases between the two ends. This CDR3 region has 15 residues. Germline CDR1 LGHNA, CDR2 YNFKEQ. CDR3 sequence (DNA): TGTGCCAGCAGCCTACAGCAGTCTGGGGCCAACGTCCTGACTTTC. It encodes CASSLQQSGANVLTF.

This clonotype was observed many times. The V and J genes are TRBV28 and TRBJ2-7; TRBD1 matches 8 bases. The trim removed 6 bases at V and 6 bases at J, leaving 7 bases unmatched. Germline V gene data show CDR1 as MDHEN and CDR2 as SYDVKM. This CDR3 has 13 residues. CDR3 residues: CASRSGTGLEQYF. DNA of the CDR3: TGTGCCAGCAGATCCGGGACAGGTCTCGAGCAGTACTTC.

The chain employs TRBV7-3 and TRBJ2-1; D may correspond to TRBD1 or TRBD2 (5 bases each). The V end lost 2 bases, the J end lost 5 bases, and 19 bases lay between the germline ends. Germline V gene lookup returns CDR1 SGHTA and CDR2 FQGTGA. CDR3 size: 17 residues. This chain's CDR3 is CASSLHGNAGTHNEQFF. The DNA of the CDR3 is TGTGCCAGCAGCTTACATGGTAATGCAGGGACCCACAATGAGCAGTTCTTC. The variable domain in full, completed from reference TRBV7-3 and TRBJ2-1, reads GAGVSQTPSNKVTEKGKYVELRCDPISGHTALYWYRQSLGQGPEFLIYFQGTGAADDSGLPNDRFFAVRPEGSVSTLKIQRTERGDSAVYLCASSLHGNAGTHNEQFFGPGTRLTVL.

In this sample, this clonotype turned up a few times. The chain carries TRBV12-5 and TRBJ1-1, with a tentative D call TRBD1 (6 bases). CDR3 length equals 15 residues. Trimming left V 5 bases short and J 4 bases short, with 17 bases between. The germline gives CDR1 LGHNT, CDR2 FRNRAP. The CDR3 DNA sequence: TGTGCTAGTGGTCCCCCCGGGGGCGAAATCACTGAAGCTTTCTTT. It specifies CASGPPGGEITEAFF.

The J gene is TRBJ2-7, the V gene TRBV14; 9 bases map to TRBD1. Trimming took 3 bases from V and 3 from J; bases not matched to a gene: 12. Germline CDR1 reads SGHDN; CDR2 reads FVKESK. The CDR3 is made up of 17 amino acids. This CDR3 is CASSQRSSGTGYYEQYF. In DNA form, the CDR3 reads TGTGCCAGCAGCCAGAGATCCTCCGGGACAGGGTACTACGAGCAGTACTTC.

The chain employs TRBV20-1 and TRBJ1-4; D is unresolved. Germline-derived CDR1 and CDR2 are DFQATT and SNEGSKA (reference sequence). V was cut by 3 bases and J by 8 bases, with 16 bases left in between. The CDR3 extends over 14 amino acids. CDR3 sequence reads: CSASILQLGEKLFF. The CDR3, as DNA: TGCAGTGCTAGTATACTTCAACTAGGCGAAAAACTGTTTTTT.

This clonotype was seen many times. The rearrangement links TRBV12-3 or TRBV12-4 to TRBJ1-1; possible D gene TRBD1, 5 bases. The CDR3 is 13 amino acids. The germline V and J ends were trimmed by 5 bases and 5 bases, with 12 bases remaining between them. The CDR3 region has the DNA TGTGCCAGCAGTGGTGGGGGAAGGACTGAAGCTTTCTTT. It encodes CASSGGGRTEAFF.

In this sample, this clonotype turned up a few times. The J gene is TRBJ1-3, the V gene TRBV30; the D is unclear. V gave up 4 bases and J gave up 0 bases, with 10 bases separating them. The CDR3 contains 14 residues. The germline CDR1 and CDR2 sequences are GTSNPN and SVGIG (reference sequence). CDR3: CAWKATTSGNTIYF. CDR3 nucleotide sequence: TGTGCCTGGAAGGCGACTACCTCTGGAAACACCATATATTTT.

This clonotype was seen more than once but under ten times. The chain is built from TRBV29-1 and TRBJ2-1; D possibly uses TRBD1 or TRBD2 (5 bases each). Germline V lookup: CDR1 SQVTM, CDR2 ANQGSEA. The CDR3 is 10 amino acids. With 4 bases removed from V and 7 bases from J, the gap between germline ends came to 5 bases. The CDR3 coding sequence is TGCAGCGTTGGGGGGAATGAGCAGTTCTTC. Translation: CSVGGNEQFF.